This T cell receptor (beta chain) originates from a study of human T cells and chemical hapten exposure. Study information: Variability of per-sample TCR yields stemmed mainly from small differences in pooled library volume.

TCRdb re-called the RACE reads with MiXCR, one entry per CDR3 protein. The table records around 57,000 distinct CDR3 sequences, about 10% of them present only once. Per the germline V gene, CDR1 is SGHAT and CDR2 is FQNNGV. The ends were cut back, 4 bases at V and 6 bases at J, with 7 bases in the middle. CDR3 length: 12 amino acids. Stated time point: pre-sensitization, week 0. Stated treatment: therapeutic diphenylcyclopropenone sensitization with weekly scalp DPC. This chain joins TRBV11-2 and TRBJ2-1; no definite D call. Sequenced material: whole blood, taken in connection with sensitization to the hapten diphenylcyclopropenone (DPC). This TCR derives from a woman aged 40 to 50 with alopecia areata. Some clones in this sample may be carry-over from other donors' samples. CDR3 DNA sequence: TGTGCCAGCAGCTATCTCGGCAATGAGCAGTTCTTC. The encoded protein is CASSYLGNEQFF.